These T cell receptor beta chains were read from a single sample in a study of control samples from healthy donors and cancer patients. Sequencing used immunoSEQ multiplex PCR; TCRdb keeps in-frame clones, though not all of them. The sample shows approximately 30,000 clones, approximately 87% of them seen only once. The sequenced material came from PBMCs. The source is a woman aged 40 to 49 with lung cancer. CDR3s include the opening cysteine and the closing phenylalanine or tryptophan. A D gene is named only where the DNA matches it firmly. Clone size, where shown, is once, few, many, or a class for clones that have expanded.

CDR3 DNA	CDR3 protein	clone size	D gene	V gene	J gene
TGTGCCAGCAGCTTAGGTGGGAGCTTGAACACTGAAGCTTTCTTT	CASSLGGSLNTEAFF	-	-	TRBV7-3	TRBJ1-1
TGTGCCAGCACCCCTGACGGACTAGCTAACTATGGCTACACCTTC	CASTPDGLANYGYTF	few	-	TRBV5-5	TRBJ1-2
TGTGCCAGCAGCCTTCGGGACATCGAGGGCTACACCTTC	CASSLRDIEGYTF	-	-	TRBV5-4	TRBJ1-2
TGTGCCAGTAGAGGGGAGGGTTACACAGATACGCAGTATTTT	CASRGEGYTDTQYF	-	TRBD2	TRBV19	TRBJ2-3
TGCGCCAGCAGCCCCACTAGCGGGGGGGTTAAAGAGACCCAGTACTTC	CASSPTSGGVKETQYF	-	TRBD2	TRBV5-1	TRBJ2-5
TGTGCCAGCAGCCCCCGAACAGGACTTGGCGAAAAACTGTTTTTT	CASSPRTGLGEKLFF	-	-	TRBV9	TRBJ1-4
TGTGCCAGCAGCTTGGGGATTAGAACTGAAGCTTTCTTT	CASSLGIRTEAFF	-	-	TRBV7-6	TRBJ1-1
TGTGCCAGCAGCTCTGGGATAGCGGGGGGAATAGAGACCCAGTACTTC	CASSSGIAGGIETQYF	once	TRBD2	TRBV7-3	TRBJ2-5
TGTGCCAGTAGTATAGATTGGGGCAGGGGAAGCCCTGGCTACACCTTC	CASSIDWGRGSPGYTF	-	-	TRBV19	TRBJ1-2
TGTGCCAGCAGCGCCCAGGGGCTGGGGAATTCACCCCTCCACTTT	CASSAQGLGNSPLHF	-	-	TRBV9	TRBJ1-6
TGTGCCACCAGCAGAGATCGTAGGGGCGAGACCCAGTACTTC	CATSRDRRGETQYF	-	-	TRBV15	TRBJ2-5
TGCGCCAGCAGCGCCCGGGGAGGGGGCGCAGATACGCAGTATTTT	CASSARGGGADTQYF	-	-	TRBV5-1	TRBJ2-3
TGCAGTGCTAGAGGTCATGAGCAGTTCTTC	CSARGHEQFF	-	-	TRBV20-1	TRBJ2-1
TGTGCCAGTAGTATGAGGCGGAACACTGAAGCTTTCTTT	CASSMRRNTEAFF	once	-	TRBV19	TRBJ1-1
TGTGCCAGCACCATAGGAACGTATGGCTACACCTTC	CASTIGTYGYTF	once	-	TRBV19	TRBJ1-2
TGTGCCACCAGTGATCCAGGGTACGAGCAGTACTTC	CATSDPGYEQYF	-	-	TRBV24-1	TRBJ2-7
TGTGCCAGCAGCTCTCAGGGAATTCGGCGAGCTTTCTTT	CASSSQGIRRAFF	-	-	TRBV5-6	TRBJ1-1
TGTGCCAGCAGTGGGGACAGTGAAGAGACCCAGTACTTC	CASSGDSEETQYF	-	TRBD1	TRBV2	TRBJ2-5
TGTGCCTGGACCGGGACAGGGCCCGGGGAGCTGTTTTTT	CAWTGTGPGELFF	-	TRBD1	TRBV30	TRBJ2-2
TGTGCCAGCAGGGACAGCTTATATGGCTACACCTTC	CASRDSLYGYTF	-	-	TRBV2	TRBJ1-2
TGTGCCAGCACGCAGGGAAACACCGGGGAGCTGTTTTTT	CASTQGNTGELFF	-	-	TRBV7-3	TRBJ2-2
TGCGCCAGCAGCTTGCGCGCCGTCGGAGCTAATGAAAAACTGTTTTTT	CASSLRAVGANEKLFF	-	-	TRBV5-1	TRBJ1-4
TGCGCCAGCAGCTTGGATGCATATTCCTACAATGAGCAGTTCTTC	CASSLDAYSYNEQFF	once	-	TRBV5-1	TRBJ2-1
TGCAGTGCCTATGTAGATGAAAAACTGTTTTTT	CSAYVDEKLFF	-	-	TRBV20-1	TRBJ1-4
TGTGCCAGCACTGGGACAGCCTCGGGGAACGAGCAGTACTTC	CASTGTASGNEQYF	-	TRBD1	TRBV2	TRBJ2-7
TGTGCCAGCAGCTTTGGGACTTACAATGAGCAGTTCTTC	CASSFGTYNEQFF	few	-	TRBV7-7	TRBJ2-1
TGTGCCAGCTCACCTGACAGGGCCTCTGGAAACACCATATATTTT	CASSPDRASGNTIYF	-	TRBD1	TRBV18	TRBJ1-3
TGTGCCAGCAGCTTATCAGGGTTTGGAACTAATGAAAAACTGTTTTTT	CASSLSGFGTNEKLFF	-	-	TRBV7-9	TRBJ1-4
TGTGCCAGCAGTGCCCAGGCTCCTGAAGCTTTCTTT	CASSAQAPEAFF	-	-	TRBV6-2/TRBV6-3	TRBJ1-1
TGCGCCAGCAGCCAAGATACGGATAGCGGGATCTCCTACGAGCAGTACTTC	CASSQDTDSGISYEQYF	-	TRBD2	TRBV4-1	TRBJ2-7
TGTGCCAGACCGCTCTGGGACACGACTGGAGGCTACACCTTC	CARPLWDTTGGYTF	-	-	TRBV2	TRBJ1-2
TGCGCCAGCAGCCAAGATCGGGGACAGGGAAAAAACGGCTACACCTTC	CASSQDRGQGKNGYTF	-	TRBD1	TRBV4-3	TRBJ1-2
TGTGCCAGTAGTATTCGAGGGGATACGCAGTATTTT	CASSIRGDTQYF	-	-	TRBV19	TRBJ2-3
TGTGCCATCAGTGGGGACAATACAGGGGAGGAGAAATACAAGGGTCCTGGGGCCAACGTCCTGACTTTC	CAISGDNTGEEKYKGPGANVLTF	few	-	TRBV10-3	TRBJ2-6
TGTGCCAGCGGAAGCTCCCGGGGGAAAGACACCGGGGAGCTGTTTTTT	CASGSSRGKDTGELFF	-	-	TRBV11-3	TRBJ2-2
TGCGCCAGCAGCTTGGATACGGGACTAGCGGGGAGGATCAACGAGCAGTACTTC	CASSLDTGLAGRINEQYF	-	TRBD2	TRBV5-1	TRBJ2-7
TGTGCCAGCGGATCGGAGGGGGGCTCCTACAATGAGCAGTTCTTC	CASGSEGGSYNEQFF	-	-	TRBV6-5	TRBJ2-1
TGCGCCAGCAGCCAGGGGCGGTCGGGCACAGATACGCAGTATTTT	CASSQGRSGTDTQYF	-	-	TRBV4-3	TRBJ2-3
TGTGCCAGCAGCCAGAAGGGACAGGTAGGGGATCAAGATCAGCCCCAGCATTTT	CASSQKGQVGDQDQPQHF	-	TRBD1	TRBV4-2	TRBJ1-5
TGTGCCAGCAGCTTACGCGGGGGGGTTTTGTACGAGCAGTACTTC	CASSLRGGVLYEQYF	once	TRBD2	TRBV7-2	TRBJ2-7
TGTGCCAGCAGTTTAATCGGCCAGCCAGACTTCTATGGCTACACCTTC	CASSLIGQPDFYGYTF	-	-	TRBV28	TRBJ1-2
TGTGCCAGCAGTGAAGACGGGTACAGGGGGACCCAGTACTTC	CASSEDGYRGTQYF	-	TRBD1	TRBV2	TRBJ2-5
TGTGCCATCAGTGCAGGGGACAATCAGCCCCAGCATTTT	CAISAGDNQPQHF	few	-	TRBV10-3	TRBJ1-5
TGTGCCAGCAGCTTAGGGTACCTGGGGGCGGGTTATGGCTACACCTTC	CASSLGYLGAGYGYTF	-	-	TRBV7-2	TRBJ1-2
TGCGCCAGCAGCCAGGACCCTATCACCTCTGGCTACACCTTC	CASSQDPITSGYTF	-	-	TRBV5-1	TRBJ1-2